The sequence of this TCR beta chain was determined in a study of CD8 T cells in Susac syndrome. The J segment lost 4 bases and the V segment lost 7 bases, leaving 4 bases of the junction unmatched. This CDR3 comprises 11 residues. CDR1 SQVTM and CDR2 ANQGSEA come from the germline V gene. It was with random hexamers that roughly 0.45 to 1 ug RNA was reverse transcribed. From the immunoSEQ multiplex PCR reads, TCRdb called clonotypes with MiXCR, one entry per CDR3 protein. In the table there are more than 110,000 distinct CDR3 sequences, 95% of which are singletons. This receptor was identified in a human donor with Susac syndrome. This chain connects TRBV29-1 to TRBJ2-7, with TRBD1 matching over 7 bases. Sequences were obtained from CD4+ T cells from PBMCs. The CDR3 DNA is TGCAGCGCTTCGGACAGGTACGAGCAGTACTTC. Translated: CSASDRYEQYF.